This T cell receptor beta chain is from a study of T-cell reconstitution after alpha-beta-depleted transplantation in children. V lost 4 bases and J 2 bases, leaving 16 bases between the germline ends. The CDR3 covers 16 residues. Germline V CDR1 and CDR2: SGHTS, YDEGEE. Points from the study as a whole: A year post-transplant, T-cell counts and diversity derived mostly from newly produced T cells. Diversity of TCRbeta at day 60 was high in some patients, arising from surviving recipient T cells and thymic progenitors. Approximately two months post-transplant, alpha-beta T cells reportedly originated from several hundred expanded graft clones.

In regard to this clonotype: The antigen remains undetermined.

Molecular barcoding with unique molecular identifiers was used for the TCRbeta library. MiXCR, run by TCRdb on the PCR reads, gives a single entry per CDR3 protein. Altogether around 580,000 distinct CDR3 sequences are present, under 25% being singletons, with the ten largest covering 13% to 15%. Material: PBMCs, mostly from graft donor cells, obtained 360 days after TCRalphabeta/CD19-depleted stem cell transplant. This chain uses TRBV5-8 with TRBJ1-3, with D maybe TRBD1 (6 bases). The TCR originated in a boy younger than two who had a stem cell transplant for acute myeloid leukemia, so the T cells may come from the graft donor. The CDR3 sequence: CASSPPDRITGNTIYF. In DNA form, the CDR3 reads TGTGCCAGCAGCCCACCTGACAGGATTACTGGAAACACCATATATTTT.